This passage covers 7 T cell receptor beta chains from one sample sequenced in a study of chemoradiotherapy in HPV16-positive cancers. Sequenced by immunoSEQ multiplex PCR; TCRdb stores in-frame clones only, minus some. The sample has some 9,600 clones; 65% to 70% are singletons. This sample was gathered from a patient who underwent chemoradiotherapy. The receptors were gathered from a human donor with HPV-associated anogenital cancer.

This clone has only a few counts. This chain's CDR3 is CASPGAADTQYF. The CDR3 DNA reads as TGCGCCAGCCCCGGGGCGGCAGATACGCAGTATTTT. The rearrangement links TRBV10-1 to TRBJ2-3, with D perhaps being TRBD1 or TRBD2 (5 bases each). The CDR3 extends over 12 amino acids. Germline V gene data show CDR1 as WNHNN and CDR2 as SYGVQD (reference sequence). Trimming left V 8 bases short and J 4 bases short, with 10 bases between.

This sequence joins TRBV7-9 and TRBJ2-7; maybe TRBD1 (6 bases). V lost 7 bases and J lost 1, with 17 bases in between. This CDR3 spans 15 amino acids. Germline V CDR1 and CDR2: SEHNR, FQNEAQ (reference sequence). This CDR3 reads CASTHTGKGSYEQYF. The CDR3 region has the DNA TGTGCCAGCACCCATACAGGGAAAGGATCCTACGAGCAGTACTTC.

The chain joins TRBV9 to TRBJ2-2; D remains ambiguous. The germline V and J ends were trimmed by 9 bases and 2 bases, with 14 bases remaining between them. Germline CDR1 is SGDLS and CDR2 is YYNGEE. This CDR3 has 14 residues. Written as DNA, the CDR3 is TGTGCCACCCAACGAGGCAGTAACACCGGGGAGCTGTTTTTT. Translating gives CATQRGSNTGELFF.

V gene TRBV18 combines with J gene TRBJ1-2; no reliable D call. The V end was cut by 5 bases, the J end by 2 bases, with 9 bases between. CDR1 and CDR2 (germline): KGHSH, LQKENI. The CDR3 extends over 13 amino acids. The CDR3 DNA reads as TGTGCCAGCTCAACGACCGAGAACTATGGCTACACCTTC. Amino acid sequence: CASSTTENYGYTF. Full variable domain (remainder filled in from reference TRBV18 and TRBJ1-2): NAGVMQNPRHLVRRRGQEARLRCSPMKGHSHVYWYRQLPEEGLKFMVYLQKENIIDESGMPKERFSAEFPKEGPSILRIQQVVRGDSAAYFCASSTTENYGYTFGSGTRLTVV.

The chain links TRBV6-5 to TRBJ2-5, with D perhaps assigned TRBD1 or TRBD2 (6 bases each). V gave up 6 bases and J gave up 4 bases, with 15 bases separating them. Germline CDR1 is MNHEY and CDR2 is SVGAGI. The length of the CDR3 is 14 residues. This chain's CDR3 is CASRGFSGAETQYF. The DNA for the CDR3 is TGTGCCAGCAGGGGCTTCTCGGGGGCAGAGACCCAGTACTTC.

The J gene is TRBJ1-4, the V gene TRBV5-1, with D unresolved. The CDR3 covers 15 residues. V lost 1 base and J lost 0, with 7 bases in between. The germline V gene has CDR1 SGHRS and CDR2 YFSETQ. CDR3 nucleotides: TGCGCCAGCAGCTTGCGGGCAGCAACTAATGAAAAACTGTTTTTT. Residues: CASSLRAATNEKLFF.

The chain joins TRBV28 to TRBJ2-7; D unclear. The V gene's germline CDR1 is MDHEN and CDR2 SYDVKM. The V and J ends lost 7 bases and 0 bases respectively, with 16 bases between them. The CDR3 length is 15 residues. CDR3 coding DNA: TGTGCCAGCACTTCCCCAAGCGCCCTCTCCTACGAGCAGTACTTC. This sequence encodes CASTSPSALSYEQYF.